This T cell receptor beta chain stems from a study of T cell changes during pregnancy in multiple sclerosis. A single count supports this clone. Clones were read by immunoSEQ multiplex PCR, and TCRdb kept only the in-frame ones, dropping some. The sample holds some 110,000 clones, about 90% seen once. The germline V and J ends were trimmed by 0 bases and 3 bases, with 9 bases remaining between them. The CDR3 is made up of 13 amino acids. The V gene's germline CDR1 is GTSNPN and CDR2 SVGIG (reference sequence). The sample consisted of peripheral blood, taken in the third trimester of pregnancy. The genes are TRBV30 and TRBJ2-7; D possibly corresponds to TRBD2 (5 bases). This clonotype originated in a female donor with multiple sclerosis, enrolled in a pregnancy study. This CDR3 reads CAWSVGLLYEQYF. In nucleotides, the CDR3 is TGTGCCTGGAGTGTAGGACTCCTCTACGAGCAGTACTTC.